This TCR beta chain emerged from a study of T cell responses to AZD1222 COVID-19 vaccine. This table comes from immunoSEQ multiplex PCR, and its TCRdb copy is limited to in-frame clones, with some not included. Seen here are 95,000 to 100,000 clones, more than 75% observed once, and the top ten hold more than 8.5%. Germline V gene sequence: CDR1 SQVTM, CDR2 ANQGSEA. Trimming shortened V by 3 bases and J by 2 bases, and 11 bases separated the two germline ends. CDR3 length equals 14 residues. Specimen: peripheral blood, collected 28 days after the second AZD1222 dose. The receptor was derived from an adult who received the AZD1222 COVID-19 vaccine. The chain carries TRBV29-1 and TRBJ1-5; the D gene is possibly TRBD1 (5 bases). The CDR3, as DNA: TGCAGCGTTGATCAGGGAAGTGGCAATCAGCCCCAGCATTTT. Translated: CSVDQGSGNQPQHF. Together with reference TRBV29-1 and TRBJ1-5, the CDR3 gives the full variable domain: SAVISQKPSRDICQRGTSLTIQCQVDSQVTMMFWYRQQPGQSLTLIATANQGSEATYESGFVIDKFPISRPNLTFSTLTVSNMSPEDSSIYLCSVDQGSGNQPQHFGDGTRLSIL.